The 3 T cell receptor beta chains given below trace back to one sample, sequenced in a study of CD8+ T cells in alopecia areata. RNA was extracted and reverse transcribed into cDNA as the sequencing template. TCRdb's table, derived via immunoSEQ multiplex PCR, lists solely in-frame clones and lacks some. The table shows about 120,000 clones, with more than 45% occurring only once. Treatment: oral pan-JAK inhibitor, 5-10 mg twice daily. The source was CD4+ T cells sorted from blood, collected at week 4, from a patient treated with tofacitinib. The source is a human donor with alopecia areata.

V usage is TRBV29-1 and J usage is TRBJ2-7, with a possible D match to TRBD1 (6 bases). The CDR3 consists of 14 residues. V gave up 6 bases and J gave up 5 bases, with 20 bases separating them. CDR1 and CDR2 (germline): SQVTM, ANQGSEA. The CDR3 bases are TGCAGCGTACTAAAAACAGGGAAGGTCCACGAGCAGTACTTC. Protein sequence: CSVLKTGKVHEQYF.

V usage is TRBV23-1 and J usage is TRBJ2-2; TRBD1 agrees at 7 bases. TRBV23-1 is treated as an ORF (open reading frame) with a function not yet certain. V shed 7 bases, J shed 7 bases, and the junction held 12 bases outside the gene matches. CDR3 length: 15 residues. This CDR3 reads CASNPGQKHGGELFF. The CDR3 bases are TGCGCCAGCAACCCGGGACAGAAACATGGCGGGGAGCTGTTTTTT.

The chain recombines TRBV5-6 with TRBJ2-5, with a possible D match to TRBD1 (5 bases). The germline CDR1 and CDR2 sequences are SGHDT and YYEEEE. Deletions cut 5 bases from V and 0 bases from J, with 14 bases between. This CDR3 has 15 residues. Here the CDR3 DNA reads TGTGCCAGCAGTCGGCTCAGGGAAAACCAAGAGACCCAGTACTTC. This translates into CASSRLRENQETQYF.